This section outlines one T cell receptor (beta chain) sequence together with its context. The data were taken from a study of radiation and T cells in renal cell carcinoma. Sample time point: blood 4 weeks post-SBRT, at nephrectomy. Documented treatment: 15 Gy SBRT to primary tumor, nephrectomy 4 weeks later. Serial blood draws occurred at baseline and 2 and 4 weeks post-SBRT. CDR1 and CDR2 (germline): ENHRY, SYGVKD. J gave up 7 bases and V 8 bases, and 5 bases lay outside the gene matches. The CDR3 sequence is 11 residues long. TCRdb keeps only in-frame clones here, not all; method: immunoSEQ multiplex PCR. The table includes 140,000 or so clones, less than 90% detected once.

The sequence derives from a woman between 50 and 59 years old with renal cell carcinoma. Sequencing was performed on blood, taken from a patient whose treatment included radiotherapy and nephrectomy. This rearrangement joins TRBV10-3 to TRBJ2-7; 7 bases align to TRBD1. This CDR3 is CAIGQAREQYF. The DNA for the CDR3 is TGTGCCATCGGACAGGCTCGGGAGCAGTACTTC.